These 10 T cell receptor beta chains share one sample of origin, sequenced in a study of identifying expanded T cells in peripheral blood. Clones were sequenced by immunoSEQ multiplex PCR, and TCRdb holds only the in-frame ones, with some missing. The table lists about 86,000 clones, 85% of them singletons, with approximately 4.5% in the top ten. The sequenced sample consisted of blood. These receptors were taken from a person aged 18 to 75 in good health.

The chain links TRBV5-4 to TRBJ2-5; TRBD1 matches at 10 bases. From germline, CDR1 is SGHNT and CDR2 YYREEE (reference sequence). The CDR3 runs 17 residues. V lost 3 bases, J lost 4 bases, and 12 bases stayed unmatched. The CDR3 DNA reads TGTGCCAGCAGCTGGACGGGACAGGGGACGATAGGAGAGACCCAGTACTTC. Its protein is CASSWTGQGTIGETQYF.

This chain connects TRBV4-1 to TRBJ1-2; D is undetermined. The V gene's germline CDR1 is MGHRA and CDR2 YSYEKL. V lost 4 bases to trimming and J lost 3 bases, with 12 bases between them. The CDR3 is made up of 14 amino acids. The CDR3, as DNA: TGCGCCAGCAGCCGGGCCCAACGGGACTATGGCTACACCTTC. It encodes CASSRAQRDYGYTF.

The rearrangement joins TRBV7-8 to TRBJ2-5; D possibly uses TRBD1 or TRBD2 (5 bases each). The CDR3 is made up of 13 amino acids. Trimming shortened V by 4 bases and J by 10 bases, and 16 bases separated the two germline ends. CDR1 is SGHVS and CDR2 is FQNEAQ in the germline V gene. The DNA of the CDR3 is TGTGCCAGCAGCTACGGGACCACTGGGTACCAGTACTTC. Amino acids: CASSYGTTGYQYF.

This chain links TRBV14 with TRBJ1-1; D remains unclear. Looked up from germline, CDR1 is SGHDN and CDR2 is FVKESK. CDR3 size: 13 residues. V lost 3 bases to trimming and J lost 4 bases, with 9 bases between them. The CDR3 spells CASSQGSTTEAFF. The CDR3 coding sequence is TGTGCCAGCAGCCAGGGTTCTACCACTGAAGCTTTCTTT.

The V and J genes are TRBV11-2 and TRBJ2-7; maybe TRBD2 (6 bases). The V end was cut by 6 bases, the J end by 3 bases, with 21 bases between. Germline assignment: CDR1 SGHAT and CDR2 FQNNGV. This CDR3 contains 16 residues. CDR3 protein: CASSQMPGLRDYEQYF. For the CDR3, the DNA is TGTGCCAGCAGTCAAATGCCGGGACTCAGAGACTACGAGCAGTACTTC.

CDR3 loop: CASSPVPDRSGNTIYF. The CDR3 nucleotides are TGTGCCAGCTCACCCGTTCCGGACCGCTCTGGAAACACCATATATTTT. The chain carries TRBV18 and TRBJ1-3; unclear D gene. Germline V gives CDR1 KGHSH, CDR2 LQKENI. Deletions cut 3 bases from V and 0 bases from J, with 12 bases between. The length of the CDR3 is 16 residues.

DNA of the CDR3: TGTGCCAGCAGCCCTACAGGGACCACAGATACGCAGTATTTT. Amino acids: CASSPTGTTDTQYF. The chain is built from TRBV9 and TRBJ2-3; perhaps TRBD1 as D (6 bases). CDR3 length: 14 amino acids. Trimming cost V 4 bases and J 2 bases, with 11 bases left between them. Germline values: CDR1 SGDLS, CDR2 YYNGEE. The full variable domain, its missing parts supplied by reference TRBV9 and TRBJ2-3, is DSGVTQTPKHLITATGQRVTLRCSPRSGDLSVYWYQQSLDQGLQFLIQYYNGEERAKGNILERFSAQQFPDLHSELNLSSLELGDSALYFCASSPTGTTDTQYFGPGTRLTVL.

V gene TRBV7-2 combines with J gene TRBJ2-7, with D tentatively TRBD1 (5 bases). Germline V gene data show CDR1 as SGHTA and CDR2 as FQGNSA. V shed 4 bases and J shed 0 bases, with 10 bases lying between them. CDR3 length equals 14 residues. CDR3 DNA: TGTGCCAGCAGCTCCCAGGGATTCTCCTACGAGCAGTACTTC. Its protein is CASSSQGFSYEQYF.

J is TRBJ2-7 and V is TRBV18, with 8 nucleotides matching TRBD1. Germline trimming cut 0 bases from V and 6 bases from J; bases unmatched to any gene: 10. Germline CDR1 KGHSH, CDR2 LQKENI. The CDR3 contains 16 residues. CDR3 in amino acids: CASSPPPGQALGEQYF. The CDR3 coding sequence is TGTGCCAGCTCACCACCTCCGGGACAGGCGTTAGGCGAGCAGTACTTC.

The gene calls are TRBV5-6 and TRBJ2-7; tentatively, D is TRBD2 (6 bases). V was shortened by 5 bases and J by 1 base, with 13 bases between the two germline ends. The CDR3 contains 14 residues. Germline V gene sequence: CDR1 SGHDT, CDR2 YYEEEE. CDR3 residues: CASRPRRGSYEQYF. The CDR3 DNA reads as TGTGCCAGCAGACCGAGGCGGGGATCCTACGAGCAGTACTTC. The full variable domain, in which reference TRBV5-6 and TRBJ2-7 provide the parts outside the CDR3, is DAGVTQSPTHLIKTRGQQVTLRCSPKSGHDTVSWYQQALGQGPQFIFQYYEEEERQRGNFPDRFSGHQFPNYSSELNVNALLLGDSALYLCASRPRRGSYEQYFGPGTRLTVT.